The T cell receptor (beta chain) described here comes from a study of OX40 agonist ivuxolimab in advanced cancers. Study-level background: Patients achieving partial responses numbered three: one hepatocellular carcinoma case and two cutaneous melanoma cases. The study's findings and limits: At doses 0.1 to 3.0 mg/kg, CD4+ and CD8+ clones expanded.

A word on this clone: Its antigen is as yet unknown.

V gave up 1 base and J gave up 4 bases, with 14 bases separating them. CDR3 length equals 16 residues. The V gene's germline CDR1 is LGHNA and CDR2 YNFKEQ. Sequencing was performed with immunoSEQ multiplex PCR; in TCRdb, only in-frame clones are kept and a portion is missing. The repertoire holds 48,000 or so clones, with 70% to 90% as singletons. The source was CD4+ or CD8+ T cells sorted from blood, collected in a trial of the OX40 agonist ivuxolimab. V gene TRBV4-2 combines with J gene TRBJ2-1, with no clear D. This clonotype was sampled from an adult with an advanced solid tumor such as melanoma, head and neck, liver or kidney cancer. The CDR3 region is CASSQVLTDPYNEQFF. DNA for the CDR3: TGTGCCAGCAGCCAAGTACTTACGGACCCTTACAATGAGCAGTTCTTC.